These 17 T cell receptor beta chains share one sample of origin, sequenced in a study of Graves' ophthalmopathy and Graves' hyperthyroidism. RNA transcripts served as template for amplifying TCR beta CDR3 sequences. An opening RT-PCR round employed HTBI primers and preceded a second-round multiplex PCR. MiXCR, applied by TCRdb to the multiplex PCR reads, yields one record per CDR3 protein. This sample has more than 550,000 distinct CDR3 sequences, with roughly two fifths found just once. Material: peripheral blood. Receptors were obtained from an adult man with Graves' ophthalmopathy.

The chain joins TRBV10-3 to TRBJ1-2; tentatively, D is TRBD1 (6 bases). Trimming cost V 4 bases and J 1 base, with 10 bases left between them. In germline, CDR1 is ENHRY, CDR2 SYGVKD. CDR3 length: 14 residues. CDR3 loop: CAISVGGLNYGYTF. The CDR3 DNA reads TGTGCCATCAGTGTCGGGGGCCTTAACTATGGCTACACCTTC.

This chain links TRBV2 with TRBJ2-7; the D gene is possibly TRBD2 (6 bases). V gave up 5 bases and J gave up 3 bases, with 11 bases separating them. Germline V lookup: CDR1 SNHLY, CDR2 FYNNEI. This CDR3 is 13 amino acids long. The CDR3 is CASSYRENYEQYF. CDR3 DNA sequence: TGTGCCAGCAGTTACCGGGAGAACTACGAGCAGTACTTC.

This clonotype showed up just a few times. V is TRBV7-2 and J is TRBJ1-1; no clear D. Germline CDR1 and CDR2: SGHTA and FQGNSA. Trimming pared 3 bases from V and 4 bases from J, leaving 15 bases between. The CDR3 consists of 15 residues. The CDR3 coding sequence is TGTGCCAGCAGCTTGGTTGGGGATTGGAGCACTGAAGCTTTCTTT. Amino acid sequence: CASSLVGDWSTEAFF.

The chain is built from TRBV15 and TRBJ1-2, with 8 bases fitting TRBD1. The CDR3 spans 15 residues. The V gene end was trimmed by 0 bases and the J gene end by 7 bases; junction bases not matched to a gene: 7. CDR1 is LNHNV and CDR2 is YYDKDF in the germline V gene (reference sequence). The CDR3 sequence: CATSRDSGRGLGYTF. In DNA form, the CDR3 reads TGTGCCACCAGCAGAGATTCCGGCAGGGGGCTTGGCTACACCTTC.

A remark on this clonotype: With a much larger clone just one base away, this may be a read error. This chain joins TRBV10-3 and TRBJ2-7; D assignment may be TRBD1 or TRBD2 (5 bases each). CDR1 is ENHRY and CDR2 is SYGVKD in the germline V gene. The CDR3 has 17 amino acids. CDR3 DNA sequence: TGTGCCATCCGTGAGATAAACCGGGACGGAAAGTTCTACGAGCAGTACTTC. It specifies CAIREINRDGKFYEQYF.

This sequence joins TRBV19 and TRBJ1-1; a weak D match, TRBD1 (6 bases). The ends were cut back, 5 bases at V and 10 bases at J, with 8 bases in the middle. Germline CDR1 is LNHDA and CDR2 is SQIVND (reference sequence). The CDR3 runs 10 residues. The CDR3 nucleotides read TGTGCCAGTAGTTCGGGGGCAGCTTTCTTT. It yields the protein CASSSGAAFF.

The chain joins TRBV20-1 to TRBJ2-7; possibly TRBD1 for D (6 bases). The length of the CDR3 is 12 residues. Trimming cost V 8 bases and J 1 base, with 12 bases left between them. CDR1 and CDR2 (germline): DFQATT, SNEGSKA (reference sequence). The chain's CDR3 is CSHTGSSYEQYF. The CDR3 DNA reads TGCAGTCATACAGGGTCGTCCTACGAGCAGTACTTC.

There are many counts of this clonotype. The chain has TRBV20-1 and TRBJ2-7; 9 bases align to TRBD1. Losses at the gene ends were 3 bases for V and 4 bases for J; bases not matched to a gene: 7. This CDR3 comprises 14 residues. Germline V gives CDR1 DFQATT, CDR2 SNEGSKA (reference sequence). This CDR3 is CSASLPGQGYEQYF. In DNA, the CDR3 is TGCAGTGCTAGCTTGCCGGGACAGGGTTACGAGCAGTACTTC.

In its sample, this clonotype was seen a few times. V is TRBV20-1 and J is TRBJ2-7; TRBD2 aligns across 10 bases. This CDR3 is built from 17 residues. CDR1 is DFQATT and CDR2 is SNEGSKA in the germline V gene (reference sequence). V lost 3 bases, J lost 1 base, and 12 bases stayed unmatched. CDR3 nucleotide sequence: TGCAGTGCTAGGGCTACGGGGGCTAGCGGGGGTTCCTACGAGCAGTACTTC. Encoded protein: CSARATGASGGSYEQYF.

There are many counts of this clonotype. V usage is TRBV12-3 or TRBV12-4 and J usage is TRBJ2-5; D unresolved. The CDR3 spans 13 residues. Trimming left V 5 bases short and J 4 bases short, with 11 bases between. The CDR3 protein is CASSRSGSETQYF. For the CDR3, the DNA is TGTGCCAGCAGTCGTTCGGGCTCAGAGACCCAGTACTTC.

This clonotype was detected many times. The rearrangement joins TRBV19 to TRBJ2-5, with D perhaps given as TRBD1 or TRBD2 (5 bases each). V lost 6 bases and J 5 bases, leaving 16 bases between the germline ends. The CDR3 totals 14 residues. Germline V gives CDR1 LNHDA, CDR2 SQIVND (reference sequence). The CDR3 DNA reads as TGTGCCAGTAGAGGGACGGGTCTGTCGGAGACCCAGTACTTC. Translated: CASRGTGLSETQYF.

This clonotype was detected many times. The chain uses TRBV24-1 and TRBJ1-5; perhaps TRBD1 as D (6 bases). Germline V gives CDR1 KGHDR, CDR2 SFDVKD. The V gene lost 2 bases and the J gene lost 6 bases, with 19 bases spanning the gap. The CDR3 extends over 17 amino acids. The CDR3 region is CATSDSNREPRTQPQHF. CDR3 DNA: TGTGCCACCAGTGATTCCAACAGGGAGCCCCGGACTCAGCCCCAGCATTTT.

This chain links TRBV10-3 with TRBJ1-4; 8 nucleotides agree with TRBD1. The CDR3 extends over 12 amino acids. Unmatched junction bases numbered 0, after V lost 4 bases and J lost 8 bases. The germline V gene has CDR1 ENHRY and CDR2 SYGVKD. The CDR3 DNA is TGTGCCATCAGTGGGACAGGGGAAAAACTGTTTTTT. Its translation: CAISGTGEKLFF.

This clonotype was observed many times. This chain joins TRBV7-9 and TRBJ1-1; D not certain. Trimming took off 2 bases at V and 1 base at J, with 14 bases between the two ends. The CDR3 is 16 amino acids. The germline V gene encodes CDR1 SEHNR and CDR2 FQNEAQ (reference sequence). CDR3 DNA sequence: TGTGCCAGCAGCTTAAAGATCGGCAGCTCGAACACTGAAGCTTTCTTT. This translates into CASSLKIGSSNTEAFF.

As regards this clonotype: A clone one base away is much larger, so this may be a read error. The genes are TRBV20-1 and TRBJ1-1; D remains ambiguous. V lost 2 bases and J 4 bases, leaving 2 bases between the germline ends. Germline CDR1 and CDR2: DFQATT and SNEGSKA (reference sequence). The CDR3 spans 10 residues. CDR3 DNA sequence: TGCAGTGCTAGAAGCACTGAAGCTTTCTTT. Translation: CSARSTEAFF.

About this clonotype: Since a much larger clone is just one base distant, this may be a read error. This CDR3 fails to terminate in the conserved phenylalanine or tryptophan, so it likely reflects a read error. CDR3 sequence: CAKSGTEETQYL. Written as DNA, the CDR3 is TGTGCCAAATCCGGGACGGAAGAGACCCAGTACCTC. V and J are TRBV2 and TRBJ2-5; either TRBD1 or TRBD2 may fit D (5 bases each). V was cut by 10 bases and J by 3 bases, with 12 bases left in between. CDR1 is SNHLY, CDR2 FYNNEI, per germline. The CDR3 has 12 residues.

This clonotype was seen many times. The chain recombines TRBV20-1 with TRBJ1-4; D remains ambiguous. V was cut by 2 bases and J by 5 bases, with 6 bases left in between. The germline gives CDR1 DFQATT, CDR2 SNEGSKA (reference sequence). CDR3 size: 12 residues. The CDR3 here is CSARLLNEKLFF. CDR3 in DNA: TGCAGTGCTAGACTCCTCAATGAAAAACTGTTTTTT.